Listed below are T cell receptor beta chains from one sample, sequenced in a study of early T cells in non-severe SARS-CoV-2 infection. A single record per CDR3 protein comes from TCRdb applying MiXCR to the 5' RACE reads. Found here are some 64,000 distinct CDR3 sequences, around 20% of them singletons; the top ten hold approximately 15%. Here the sequenced sample was whole blood, taken at baseline. The receptor set was obtained from an adult who was a healthcare worker with PCR-confirmed SARS-CoV-2 infection or an uninfected control (not recorded which). Both conserved end residues are part of each CDR3. A D gene is named only where the DNA matches it firmly. Clone size is stated in some rows and not others, as once, few, many or a class when expanded.

j_call d_call clone_size v_call cdr3_nt cdr3_aa
TRBJ1-1 TRBD1 few TRBV3-1 TGTGCCAGCAGCCAAGGGGGGACAGGGAGGATCACTGAAGCTTTCTTT CASSQGGTGRITEAFF
TRBJ2-7 . few TRBV11-2 TGTGCCAGCAGCAGGGATATGGGAAGGGACTACGAGCAGTACTTC CASSRDMGRDYEQYF
TRBJ2-5 . . TRBV7-9 TGTGCCAGCAGGGACGTGGGGGGCATTAAGCTTGGACGAGAGACCCAGTACTTC CASRDVGGIKLGRETQYF
TRBJ2-2 . few TRBV5-1 TGCGCCAGCAGTGGTGGAGGGAACACCGGGGAGCTGTTTTTT CASSGGGNTGELFF
TRBJ1-3 . . TRBV6-1 TGTGCCAGCAGATCAGCCTCTGGAAACACCATATATTTT CASRSASGNTIYF
TRBJ1-1 . . TRBV18 TGTGCCAGCTCGTTCTTCGGGGAGTGGGGCACTGAAGCTTTCTTT CASSFFGEWGTEAFF
TRBJ1-2 . . TRBV5-1 TGCGCCAGCCGGGGCGATGCTAACTATGGCTACACCTTC CASRGDANYGYTF
TRBJ2-1 . few TRBV3-1 TGTGCCAGCAGCTATACTTTCGGCAATGAGCAGTTCTTC CASSYTFGNEQFF
TRBJ2-7 TRBD1 . TRBV10-2 TGCGCCAGCGCCTCAGGACAGGGACCCGGCGAGCAGTACTTC CASASGQGPGEQYF
TRBJ1-6 . few TRBV12-3/TRBV12-4 TGTGCCAGCAGTTTATCCGGGACTAATTCACCCCTCCACTTT CASSLSGTNSPLHF
TRBJ2-1 . many TRBV3-1 TGTGCCAGCAGCCAAGATGGGGGCCGCTACAATGAGCAGTTCTTC CASSQDGGRYNEQFF
TRBJ2-5 . many TRBV10-2 TGCGCCAGCAAGTTTGGGGGCGAGGAGACCCAGTACTTC CASKFGGEETQYF
TRBJ2-7 . . TRBV20-1 TGCAGTGCTAGAGACCGGACAGCTGCTCCCTACGAGCAGTACTTC CSARDRTAAPYEQYF
TRBJ1-5 . . TRBV7-9 TGTGCCAGCAGCCTCAATGGGGATAGCAATCAGCCCCAGCATTTT CASSLNGDSNQPQHF
TRBJ1-5 . few TRBV2 TGTGCCAGCAGAGAAGGGCTCGGGGCGAATCAGCCCCAGCATTTT CASREGLGANQPQHF
TRBJ2-3 . . TRBV12-3/TRBV12-4 TGTGCCAGCAGTTTATTTCTTGTGGGTACTAGCACAGATACGCAGTATTTT CASSLFLVGTSTDTQYF
TRBJ2-7 . few TRBV5-1 TGCGCCAGCAGCTTGGGCTATTACGAGCAGTACTTC CASSLGYYEQYF
TRBJ2-1 TRBD2 few TRBV2 TGTGCCAGCAGTGACGGGGGGAGCTCCTACAATGAGCAGTTCTTC CASSDGGSSYNEQFF
TRBJ2-1 . . TRBV19 TGTGCCAGCTCCGACAGGTACTCACCGTACCCGAACAATGAGCAGTTCTTC CASSDRYSPYPNNEQFF
TRBJ2-5 . few TRBV28 TGTGCCAGCGGACACCCTGAGTACTTC CASGHPEYF